This T cell receptor beta chain stems from a study of cytomegalovirus exposure and HLA in healthy donors. As for the study in general: Under 85% of approximately 400 genotyped donors fell in the Caucasian-associated ancestry cluster. Overall study findings and caveats: Later analysis identified around 15,000 TCR beta sequences associated with HLA alleles, using a false discovery rate threshold of 0.05. Trimming of TCR beta V- and J-genes showed a link, identified in a later analysis, to a missense DCLRE1C variant.

Though nominally healthy at sampling, donors likely had unrecorded immune exposures. With 60 Vbeta and 13 Jbeta primers, the PCR was carried out. This table comes from immunoSEQ multiplex PCR, and its TCRdb copy is limited to in-frame clones, with some not included. The sample shows under 200,000 clones, about four fifths of them seen only once. The CDR3 has 16 amino acids. The germline V gene has CDR1 GTSNPN and CDR2 SVGIG (reference sequence). To note about this clone: Its antigen is still unknown.

The sequence was collected from a woman between 45 and 65 years old in good health and CMV-seronegative. Sequencing used PBMCs. V and J are TRBV30 and TRBJ2-5, with 9 nucleotides matching TRBD2. The DNA end lines up better with TRBJ2-7; the J call may be wrong. In DNA form, the CDR3 reads TGTGCCTGGAGTCCCCCGCGGGGGGGCGGTTCCTACGAGCAGTACTTC. Its protein is CAWSPPRGGGSYEQYF.